This TCR beta chain was recovered during a study of T cell changes during pregnancy in multiple sclerosis (dated by TCRdb to the late 2010s). Regarding the complete study: The study examined how the T cell repertoire changed over the course of pregnancy in women with multiple sclerosis.

The method behind the library was the immunoSEQ multiplex PCR assay. TCRdb carries this immuneACCESS record with in-frame sequences only. Its versions omit some clonotypes, under half of them owing to an unresolved V gene in the studies checked, with the rest unexplained. The sample has 70,000 to 95,000 clones on record, around 93% of them singletons. Of the sample, approximately 4.7% falls within the top ten clones. In the germline V gene, CDR1 corresponds to MGHDK and CDR2 to SYGVNS. The V end loses 0 bases and the J end loses 1 base, and a stretch of 17 bases separates them. The CDR3 contains 18 residues, cysteine and phenylalanine counted. Left in the record is the CDR3 DNA by itself, 54 bases read in frame from the first base. With respect to this clone: It has no known antigen specificity. No much larger clone is present one base from it, and per-base qualities are unavailable.

Sequencing used peripheral blood, obtained in the first trimester of pregnancy. The chain was built from TRBV25-1 and TRBJ2-3, and possibly TRBD1, on 6 matching bases. The receptor was isolated from a female donor with multiple sclerosis, enrolled in a pregnancy study. The CDR3 protein is CASSEYFFSQGRTDTQYF. The nucleotides are TGTGCCAGCAGTGAATATTTCTTTTCCCAGGGGCGCACAGATACGCAGTATTTT.